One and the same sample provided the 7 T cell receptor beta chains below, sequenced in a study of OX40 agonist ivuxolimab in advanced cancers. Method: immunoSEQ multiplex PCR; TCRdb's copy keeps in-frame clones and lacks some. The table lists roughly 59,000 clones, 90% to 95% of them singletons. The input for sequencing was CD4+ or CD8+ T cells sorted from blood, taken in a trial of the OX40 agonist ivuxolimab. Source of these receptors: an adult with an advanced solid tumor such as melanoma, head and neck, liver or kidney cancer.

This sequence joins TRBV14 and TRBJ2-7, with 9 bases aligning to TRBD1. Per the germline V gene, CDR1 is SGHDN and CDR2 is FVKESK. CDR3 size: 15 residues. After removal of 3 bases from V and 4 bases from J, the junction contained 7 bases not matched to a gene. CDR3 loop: CASSHSRDREYEQYF. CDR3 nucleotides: TGTGCCAGCAGCCACAGCCGGGACAGGGAATACGAGCAGTACTTC.

The DNA for the CDR3 is TGCGCCAGCAGCCAAGCGCAGGGCGCAGATACGCAGTATTTT. Translating it yields CASSQAQGADTQYF. The chain uses TRBV4-1 and TRBJ2-3; D perhaps matches TRBD1 (5 bases). Germline assignment: CDR1 MGHRA and CDR2 YSYEKL. The CDR3 is 14 residues long. Between the trimmed V and J ends, which lost 1 base and 4 bases, there was a span of 9 bases.

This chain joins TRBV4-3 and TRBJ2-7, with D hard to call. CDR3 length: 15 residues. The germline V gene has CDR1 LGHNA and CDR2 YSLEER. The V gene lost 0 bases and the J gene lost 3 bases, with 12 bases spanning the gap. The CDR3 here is CASSQDVGFYYEQYF. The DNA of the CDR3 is TGCGCCAGCAGCCAAGATGTGGGGTTTTACTACGAGCAGTACTTC.

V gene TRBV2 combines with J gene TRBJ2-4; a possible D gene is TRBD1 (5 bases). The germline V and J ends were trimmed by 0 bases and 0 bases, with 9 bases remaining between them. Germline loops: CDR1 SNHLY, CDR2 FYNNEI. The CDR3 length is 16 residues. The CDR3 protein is CASSEALGLAKNIQYF. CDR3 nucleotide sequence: TGTGCCAGCAGTGAAGCCCTGGGGCTAGCCAAAAACATTCAGTACTTC.

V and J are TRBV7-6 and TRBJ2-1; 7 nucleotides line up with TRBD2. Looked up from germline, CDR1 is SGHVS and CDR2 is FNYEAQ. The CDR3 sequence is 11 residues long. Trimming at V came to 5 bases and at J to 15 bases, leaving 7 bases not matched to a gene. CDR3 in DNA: TGTGCCAGCAGCGTCAGGGACTACTGGTTCTTC. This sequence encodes CASSVRDYWFF. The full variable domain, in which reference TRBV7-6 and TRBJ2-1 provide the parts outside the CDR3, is GAGVSQSPRYKVTKRGQDVALRCDPISGHVSLYWYRQALGQGPEFLTYFNYEAQQDKSGLPNDRFSAERPEGSISTLTIQRTEQRDSAMYRCASSVRDYWFFGPGTRLTVL.

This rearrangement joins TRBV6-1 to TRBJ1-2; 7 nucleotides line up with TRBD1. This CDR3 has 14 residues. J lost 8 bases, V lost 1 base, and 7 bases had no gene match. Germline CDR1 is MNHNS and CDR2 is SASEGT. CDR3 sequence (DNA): TGTGCCAGCAGTGAAGGACAGGGTGGATTCGGCTACACCTTC. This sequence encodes CASSEGQGGFGYTF.

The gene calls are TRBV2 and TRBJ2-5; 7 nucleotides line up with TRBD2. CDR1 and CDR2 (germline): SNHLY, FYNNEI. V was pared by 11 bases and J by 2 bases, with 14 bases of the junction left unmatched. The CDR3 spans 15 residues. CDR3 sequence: CAYRPLTGLQETQYF. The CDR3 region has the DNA TGTGCCTACCGTCCACTAACGGGACTACAAGAGACCCAGTACTTC.